These T cell receptor beta chains were read from a single sample in a study of blood T cell repertoires in COVID-19. Method: immunoSEQ multiplex PCR; TCRdb's copy keeps in-frame clones and lacks some. The sample lists a few hundred thousand clones; around 88% were seen once. Sequenced sample: PBMCs or T cells enriched from blood (not recorded which). These receptors all stem from a woman aged 25 to 45 who had been exposed to COVID-19. CDR3s include the opening cysteine and the closing phenylalanine or tryptophan. Fields, in order: clone size, V gene, D gene, J gene, CDR3 DNA, CDR3 protein. The D gene is left open where the match is weak. A clone size is listed for some rows: how often the clone was seen (once, few, many), or a class if it is expanded.

NA	TRBV18	NA	TRBJ1-5	TGTGCCAGCTCACTCGGGGCCCAGGGGAGCAATCAGCCCCAGCATTTT	CASSLGAQGSNQPQHF
NA	TRBV3-1/TRBV3-2	TRBD1	TRBJ1-4	TGTGCCAGCAGCCAAGATGGCAGGGGGGACGAAAAACTGTTTTTT	CASSQDGRGDEKLFF
NA	TRBV9	TRBD1	TRBJ2-1	TGTGCCAGCAGCCGGGACAGGGGGCGATCTAATGAGCAGTTCTTC	CASSRDRGRSNEQFF
NA	TRBV7-6	TRBD1	TRBJ1-6	TGTGCCAGCAGCTTAGAGGGGCCGGGACAGGGGAGCTCCTATAATTCACCCCTCCACTTT	CASSLEGPGQGSSYNSPLHF
once	TRBV5-1	NA	TRBJ2-3	TGCGCCAGCAGCACCGCTACCACAGATACGCAGTATTTT	CASSTATTDTQYF
once	TRBV12-3/TRBV12-4	NA	TRBJ1-1	TGTGCCAGCAGTTTAGGGGGCTGGACTGAAGCTTTCTTT	CASSLGGWTEAFF
NA	TRBV19	NA	TRBJ2-2	TGTGCCAGTAGTATACAGGGGAGAGGGGAGCTGTTTTTT	CASSIQGRGELFF
NA	TRBV24-1	NA	TRBJ2-3	TGTGCCCCCTACACAGATACGCAGTATTTT	CAPYTDTQYF
NA	TRBV23-1	NA	TRBJ1-2	TGCTCACACCTCCCCGGGGGTACCTTC	CSHLPGGTF
NA	TRBV5-1	TRBD1	TRBJ2-7	TGCGCCAGCAGCTCCTCAGGGGGCTCCTACGAGCAGTACTTC	CASSSSGGSYEQYF
NA	TRBV11-2	TRBD1	TRBJ2-3	TGTGCCAGCAGCTCCCGGACAGACAGGGTGGCAGATACGCAGTATTTT	CASSSRTDRVADTQYF
NA	TRBV10-2	TRBD2	TRBJ2-7	TGCGCCAGCAGGGCGGGACTAGCGGGCGCCTACGAGCAGTACTTC	CASRAGLAGAYEQYF
few	TRBV12-3/TRBV12-4	NA	TRBJ1-2	TGTGCCAGCAGCCCGGACTTCCTACAGGGCTACACCTTC	CASSPDFLQGYTF
NA	TRBV24-1	TRBD1	TRBJ1-2	TGTGCCACCTCGCGGACAGGGGGCGGCGGAGGCTACACCTTC	CATSRTGGGGGYTF
NA	TRBV3-1/TRBV3-2	NA	TRBJ1-3	TGTGCCAGCAGCCGAGGCACACTTGGAAACACCATATATTTT	CASSRGTLGNTIYF
NA	TRBV3-1/TRBV3-2	TRBD2	TRBJ2-3	TGTGCCAGCAGGACGGGTAGCGGGGGGGCCGATACGCAGTATTTT	CASRTGSGGADTQYF
NA	TRBV6-5	NA	TRBJ1-3	TGTGCCAGCAGTTTGCGGGGGCAAGGAAACACCATATATTTT	CASSLRGQGNTIYF
NA	TRBV5-1	NA	TRBJ2-3	TGCGCCAGCAGCTTGGGGCAACCAGATACGCAGTATTTT	CASSLGQPDTQYF
NA	TRBV19	NA	TRBJ1-2	TGTGCCAGTAGTCTCATCCCAGGGCCCTCTGGCTACACCTTC	CASSLIPGPSGYTF
NA	TRBV5-1	NA	TRBJ2-3	TGCGCCAGCAGCTTGGGAGGCGGGAGCACAGATACGCAGTATTTT	CASSLGGGSTDTQYF
NA	TRBV15	NA	TRBJ1-1	TGTGCCACCAGCAGAGAAGGGTCAGCGGTTGAAGCTTTCTTT	CATSREGSAVEAFF
once	TRBV15	TRBD1	TRBJ2-2	TGTGCCACCAGCAGAGGGCGACAGGGCGTGAACACCGGGGAGCTGTTTTTT	CATSRGRQGVNTGELFF
few	TRBV30	TRBD1	TRBJ1-2	TGTGCCTGGACCCCGGACAGGGATGCTGGCTACACCTTC	CAWTPDRDAGYTF
NA	TRBV27	NA	TRBJ1-5	TGTGCCAGCAGATATCAGCAGGGGCCCCAGCATTTT	CASRYQQGPQHF
NA	TRBV5-1	NA	TRBJ2-3	TGCGCCAGCAGCTTGCAGGGGTTAGGGGCAGATACGCAGTATTTT	CASSLQGLGADTQYF
few	TRBV7-2	TRBD2	TRBJ2-7	TGTGCCAGCAGCCGCGGCGGGGGTAGGGCCTACGAGCAGTACTTC	CASSRGGGRAYEQYF
NA	TRBV19	TRBD1	TRBJ1-2	TGTGCCAGTACCGAACAGGGGGGACATGGCTACACCTTC	CASTEQGGHGYTF
few	TRBV7-2	NA	TRBJ1-6	TGTGCCAGCAGCCGCCCCCGGGGGGCGGATAATTCACCCCTCCACTTT	CASSRPRGADNSPLHF
NA	TRBV7-2	NA	TRBJ1-1	TGTGCCAGCAGTTCCCAGTACAGCACTGAAGCTTTCTTT	CASSSQYSTEAFF
NA	TRBV7-6	NA	TRBJ1-1	TGTGCCAGCAGCTTAGGAAGCGGAATAGGTAGCACTGAAGCTTTCTTT	CASSLGSGIGSTEAFF
NA	TRBV10-1	NA	TRBJ2-7	TGCGCCAGCAGTGAGGGTATAGACTTGGAGCAGTACTTC	CASSEGIDLEQYF
NA	TRBV4-2	NA	TRBJ2-5	TGTGCCAGCAGCAGAGGAGGAAACCAAGAGACCCAGTACTTC	CASSRGGNQETQYF
NA	TRBV4-1	TRBD1	TRBJ1-2	TGCGCCAGCAGCCAGCCCGGGACAGAGTATGGCTACACCTTC	CASSQPGTEYGYTF
NA	TRBV5-5	NA	TRBJ2-1	TGTGCCAGCAGCCAAACAGGGCTCGCTGAGCAGTTCTTC	CASSQTGLAEQFF
NA	TRBV3-1/TRBV3-2	NA	TRBJ1-2	TGTGCCAGCAGCCAAACGGGGGGCTACACCTTC	CASSQTGGYTF
NA	TRBV9	TRBD1	TRBJ1-2	TGTGCCAGCAGCGTACTGCAGACAGGGGGCAGCTATGGCTACACCTTC	CASSVLQTGGSYGYTF
NA	TRBV4-2	TRBD1	TRBJ1-2	TGTGCCAGCAGCCAAGAGGACAGGGTGACGGATGGCTACACCTTC	CASSQEDRVTDGYTF
NA	TRBV18	TRBD1	TRBJ1-2	TGTGCCAGCTCACGGAACTCTGGACAGGGGGCGACTCAGTATGGCTACACCTTC	CASSRNSGQGATQYGYTF
NA	TRBV5-4	TRBD2	TRBJ2-7	TGTGCCAGCAGCCCCGGACTAGCGGGTACCCCCTACGAGCAGTACTTC	CASSPGLAGTPYEQYF
NA	TRBV7-2	TRBD2	TRBJ2-1	TGTGCCAGCAGAGGTCGAGGACTAGGGACCAATGAGCAGTTCTTC	CASRGRGLGTNEQFF
NA	TRBV9	TRBD2	TRBJ2-2	TGTGCCAGCAGCTCGAGACTAGCGGGGTACACCGGGGAGCTGTTTTTT	CASSSRLAGYTGELFF
NA	TRBV5-1	TRBD1	TRBJ1-2	TGCGCCAGCAGCATCGCACCGGGACAGGGGGCGGATGGCTACACCTTC	CASSIAPGQGADGYTF
once	TRBV7-6	TRBD2	TRBJ2-7	TGTGCCAGCAGCTTCGGGGGGGCCGAGCAGTACTTC	CASSFGGAEQYF
NA	TRBV6-5	NA	TRBJ1-2	TGTGCCAGCAGACTAGGGGGCTACACCTTC	CASRLGGYTF